This T cell receptor (beta chain) was captured by sequencing in a study of OX40 agonist ivuxolimab in advanced cancers. The CDR3 covers 16 residues. The germline V and J ends were trimmed by 4 bases and 2 bases, with 18 bases remaining between them. The germline gives CDR1 SGDLS, CDR2 YYNGEE. Sequencing was performed with immunoSEQ multiplex PCR; in TCRdb, only in-frame clones are kept and a portion is missing. The table has 40,000 to 45,000 clones, over 80% seen once; the top ten hold under 30%. The sequence came from an adult with an advanced solid tumor such as melanoma, head and neck, liver or kidney cancer. The chain combines TRBV9 with TRBJ1-2; D perhaps matches TRBD1 (5 bases). Sequenced material: CD4+ or CD8+ T cells sorted from blood, taken in a trial of the OX40 agonist ivuxolimab. The CDR3 DNA follows: TGTGCCAGCAGCTCCTTGGGGGACTCCCGGAACTATGGCTACACCTTC. It encodes CASSSLGDSRNYGYTF. Full variable domain (missing parts from reference TRBV9 and TRBJ1-2): DSGVTQTPKHLITATGQRVTLRCSPRSGDLSVYWYQQSLDQGLQFLIQYYNGEERAKGNILERFSAQQFPDLHSELNLSSLELGDSALYFCASSSLGDSRNYGYTFGSGTRLTVV.